Presented here are 27 T cell receptor beta chains from one specimen sequenced in a study of CD8 T cells in ankylosing spondylitis. TCRdb independently ran MiXCR on the 5' RACE reads; one entry per CDR3 protein. The table includes about 140,000 distinct CDR3 sequences, roughly 31% detected once. Sequenced material: synovial fluid, either unsorted or a sorted T cell fraction (not recorded which). The source of these receptors is a male donor with ankylosing spondylitis.

The chain couples TRBV7-9 to TRBJ2-6; D is possibly TRBD1 (6 bases). Trimming left V 0 bases short and J 4 bases short, with 10 bases between. The CDR3 contains 16 residues. Germline loops: CDR1 SEHNR, CDR2 FQNEAQ (reference sequence). CDR3 protein: CASSLALGAGANVLTF. The CDR3 coding sequence is TGTGCCAGCAGCTTAGCGCTGGGGGCGGGGGCCAACGTCCTGACTTTC.

This clonotype showed up just once. The gene calls are TRBV7-2 and TRBJ2-5; a possible D gene is TRBD1 (5 bases). Germline V gene sequence: CDR1 SGHTA, CDR2 FQGNSA. The CDR3 is made up of 14 amino acids. With 5 bases removed from V and 5 bases from J, the gap between germline ends came to 15 bases. Here the CDR3 DNA reads TGTGCCAGCAGCCCGCCCCCAGGGCGGGAGACCCAGTACTTC. This codes for CASSPPPGRETQYF. The full variable domain, rest sourced from reference TRBV7-2 and TRBJ2-5, is GAGVSQSPSNKVTEKGKDVELRCDPISGHTALYWYRQSLGQGLEFLIYFQGNSAPDKSGLPSDRFSAERTGGSVSTLTIQRTQQEDSAVYLCASSPPPGRETQYFGPGTRLLVL.

Ten or more counts support this clonotype. V usage is TRBV12-3 or TRBV12-4 and J usage is TRBJ1-1, with 7 positions matching TRBD1. The V gene end was trimmed by 3 bases and the J gene end by 2 bases; junction bases not matched to a gene: 12. The CDR3 consists of 17 residues. CDR3 protein: CASSFPRRGPTNTEAFF. CDR3 nucleotides: TGTGCCAGCAGTTTCCCGAGAAGGGGGCCTACCAACACTGAAGCTTTCTTT.

The chain joins TRBV5-1 to TRBJ2-7; unclear D gene. V gave up 2 bases and J gave up 3 bases, with 18 bases separating them. The CDR3 sequence is 16 residues long. CDR1 SGHRS and CDR2 YFSETQ come from the germline V gene. CDR3 in amino acids: CASSLGNSATDYEQYF. The CDR3 coding sequence is TGCGCCAGCAGCTTAGGCAATTCGGCAACTGACTACGAGCAGTACTTC.

V usage is TRBV7-9 and J usage is TRBJ2-4; 11 nucleotides align to TRBD1. With 1 base clipped from V and 7 bases from J, the junction kept 9 bases outside the gene matches. Germline V gives CDR1 SEHNR, CDR2 FQNEAQ (reference sequence). CDR3 size: 17 residues. The chain's CDR3 is CASSLGKGDRGLNIQYF. The DNA of the CDR3 is TGTGCCAGCAGCTTAGGGAAGGGGGACAGGGGGTTGAACATTCAGTACTTC.

This chain joins TRBV12-3 or TRBV12-4 and TRBJ1-1, with D possibly TRBD1 on 6 matching bases. V was shortened by 7 bases and J by 4 bases, with 16 bases between the two germline ends. The length of the CDR3 is 14 residues. The CDR3 sequence: CASTPQGIRTEAFF. The CDR3 region has the DNA TGTGCCAGCACCCCCCAGGGGATTCGCACTGAAGCTTTCTTT.

The V call is TRBV20-1, the J call TRBJ2-5; tentative D call: TRBD2 (5 bases). CDR3 length: 13 residues. The V and J ends lost 3 bases and 1 base respectively, with 9 bases between them. From germline, CDR1 is DFQATT and CDR2 SNEGSKA (reference sequence). This CDR3 reads CSARPSGQETQYF. The CDR3 DNA sequence: TGCAGTGCTAGGCCCAGCGGCCAAGAGACCCAGTACTTC.

This clonotype was counted ten times or more. The chain carries TRBV12-3 or TRBV12-4 and TRBJ2-3; a possible D gene is TRBD1 (5 bases). Trimming took 3 bases from V and 3 from J, leaving 7 bases between them. The CDR3 covers 13 residues. This CDR3 reads CASSLRQTDTQYF. The CDR3, as DNA: TGTGCCAGCAGTTTGCGACAGACAGATACGCAGTATTTT.

This clonotype was counted a few times. The V and J genes are TRBV7-8 and TRBJ2-1, with 12 positions matching TRBD2. Germline CDR1 reads SGHVS; CDR2 reads FQNEAQ. The CDR3 is made up of 15 amino acids. V shed 5 bases and J 9 bases; nucleotides not matched to a gene: 8. In DNA form, the CDR3 reads TGTGCCAGCAGCCCCGGGACTAGCGGGTTCGGTGAGCAGTTCTTC. Protein product: CASSPGTSGFGEQFF.

The chain joins TRBV6-5 to TRBJ2-7, with 9 bases that match TRBD2. The CDR3 has 15 amino acids. CDR1 is MNHEY and CDR2 is SVGAGI in the germline V gene. V gave up 2 bases and J gave up 5 bases; unmatched junction bases: 7. DNA of the CDR3: TGTGCCAGCAGTTACGGGGCGGGAGGGCCCCACGAGCAGTACTTC. It is translated as CASSYGAGGPHEQYF.

This clonotype was seen a handful of times. V is TRBV7-2 and J is TRBJ2-1; maybe TRBD2 (5 bases). V lost 3 bases to trimming and J lost 9 bases, with 15 bases between them. Germline lookup yields CDR1 SGHTA and CDR2 FQGNSA. CDR3 length: 14 residues. The DNA of the CDR3 is TGTGCCAGCAGCTTCTTAACGGGGATTAGTGAGCAGTTCTTC. It yields the protein CASSFLTGISEQFF.

V and J are TRBV29-1 and TRBJ2-7; 9 bases fit TRBD1. The CDR3 runs 13 residues. The J segment lost 6 bases and the V segment lost 2 bases, leaving 5 bases of the junction unmatched. The germline gives CDR1 SQVTM, CDR2 ANQGSEA. The DNA for the CDR3 is TGCAGCGTTGAAACGGGACAGGGTGGCGAGCAGTACTTC. The encoded protein is CSVETGQGGEQYF.

This clonotype was detected ten times or more. The genes are TRBV2 and TRBJ2-7; weak D call: TRBD2 (6 bases). V was clipped by 8 bases and J by 0 bases, with 17 bases between them. The CDR3 totals 15 residues. Germline V gives CDR1 SNHLY, CDR2 FYNNEI. CDR3 residues: CASLLSAGNSYEQYF. As DNA, the CDR3 is TGTGCCAGCCTGCTCTCGGCGGGGAACTCCTACGAGCAGTACTTC.

V gene TRBV5-1 combines with J gene TRBJ1-2; maybe TRBD1 (6 bases). This CDR3 has 16 amino acids. The ends were cut back, 4 bases at V and 0 bases at J, with 16 bases in the middle. The germline CDR1 and CDR2 sequences are SGHRS and YFSETQ. The CDR3 nucleotides read TGCGCCAGCAGCCCGCTGCCAGGGGATACTAACTATGGCTACACCTTC. Its translation: CASSPLPGDTNYGYTF.

By sample share, this clonotype is medium-sized (0.01 to 0.1%). The V gene is TRBV29-1, the J gene TRBJ2-3; no clear D. Germline V gives CDR1 SQVTM, CDR2 ANQGSEA. The CDR3 totals 12 residues. Trimming removed 3 bases from V and 0 bases from J, with 4 bases in between. CDR3 sequence: CSVDPSTDTQYF. In nucleotides, the CDR3 is TGCAGCGTTGACCCGAGCACAGATACGCAGTATTTT.

The chain has TRBV12-3 or TRBV12-4 and TRBJ2-3; D ambiguous. This CDR3 contains 13 residues. Trimming shortened V by 2 bases and J by 2 bases, and 5 bases separated the two germline ends. The CDR3 DNA is TGTGCCAGCAGTTTATACTCCACAGATACGCAGTATTTT. It specifies CASSLYSTDTQYF.

The sample holds many counts of this clonotype. The chain combines TRBV4-1 with TRBJ2-5, with D possibly called TRBD1 or TRBD2 (5 bases each). Trimming stripped 2 bases from V and 4 bases from J, with 17 bases between. The CDR3 contains 16 residues. Germline CDR1 MGHRA, CDR2 YSYEKL. The CDR3 DNA reads TGCGCCAGCAGCCAAAAAAGATCCGGGACGGCAGAGACCCAGTACTTC. It codes for CASSQKRSGTAETQYF.

V is TRBV28 and J is TRBJ2-6, with D possibly TRBD1 on 5 matching bases. V was pared by 6 bases and J by 0 bases, with 9 bases between. The CDR3 covers 15 residues. Germline V gene data show CDR1 as MDHEN and CDR2 as SYDVKM. CDR3 nucleotides: TGTGCCAGCAGGCCTCAGGGCTCTGGGGCCAACGTCCTGACTTTC. Its protein is CASRPQGSGANVLTF.

The chain carries TRBV11-2 and TRBJ2-1; 8 bases map to TRBD2. V trimming: 1 base; J trimming: 4 bases; junction bases outside the gene matches: 3. Germline V lookup: CDR1 SGHAT, CDR2 FQNNGV. There are 15 residues in the CDR3. The CDR3 nucleotides are TGTGCCAGCAGCTTAGTGCGGGGGGATTACAATGAGCAGTTCTTC. Its translation: CASSLVRGDYNEQFF.

This clonotype occurred a few times. V is TRBV7-2 and J is TRBJ1-2; D gene uncertain. Looked up from germline, CDR1 is SGHTA and CDR2 is FQGNSA. The CDR3 is made up of 13 amino acids. V dropped 5 bases and J dropped 1 base, with 8 bases sitting between them. The CDR3 is CASSLQINYGYTF. The CDR3 bases are TGTGCCAGCAGCCTACAGATTAACTATGGCTACACCTTC.

The chain links TRBV28 to TRBJ2-7, with 7 nucleotides matching TRBD2. CDR3 length equals 14 residues. Germline V lookup: CDR1 MDHEN, CDR2 SYDVKM. After removal of 7 bases from V and 5 bases from J, the junction contained 11 bases not matched to a gene. CDR3 DNA: TGTGCCAGCACCCCGTCCGGGCGGGAGAACGAGCAGTACTTC. Translating it yields CASTPSGRENEQYF.

The rearrangement joins TRBV19 to TRBJ1-5, with 9 nucleotides matching TRBD1. Trimming at V came to 7 bases and at J to 2 bases, leaving 6 bases not matched to a gene. The CDR3 totals 15 residues. Germline loops: CDR1 LNHDA, CDR2 SQIVND (reference sequence). The CDR3 sequence: CASKQGAGGNQPQHF. In DNA, the CDR3 is TGTGCCAGTAAACAGGGGGCGGGTGGCAATCAGCCCCAGCATTTT.

The chain combines TRBV18 with TRBJ2-7; 8 nucleotides line up with TRBD1. This CDR3 has 15 residues. With V trimmed by 3 bases and J by 2 bases, 6 bases remained unmatched. Germline CDR1 and CDR2: KGHSH and LQKENI. The CDR3 loop is CASSPKDREAYEQYF. The CDR3 DNA reads TGTGCCAGCTCACCCAAGGACAGGGAGGCCTACGAGCAGTACTTC. Using reference TRBV18 and TRBJ2-7 for the parts outside the CDR3, the full variable domain is NAGVMQNPRHLVRRRGQEARLRCSPMKGHSHVYWYRQLPEEGLKFMVYLQKENIIDESGMPKERFSAEFPKEGPSILRIQQVVRGDSAAYFCASSPKDREAYEQYFGPGTRLTVT.

In its sample, this clonotype was seen a few times. The chain recombines TRBV6-1 with TRBJ2-3, with 11 bases fitting TRBD2. The CDR3 extends over 16 amino acids. The germline V gene encodes CDR1 MNHNS and CDR2 SASEGT. V shed 1 base, J shed 2 bases, and the junction held 2 bases outside the gene matches. CDR3: CASSEVGLAVTDTQYF. The CDR3 bases are TGTGCCAGCAGTGAAGTGGGACTAGCGGTCACAGATACGCAGTATTTT.

The chain combines TRBV3-1 with TRBJ2-5, with 10 bases identical to TRBD1. CDR1 is LGHDT and CDR2 is YNNKEL in the germline V gene (reference sequence). The CDR3 has 13 amino acids. V lost 7 bases and J lost 4; bases outside the gene matches: 3. CDR3 nucleotides: TGTGCCAGCATCGGACAGGGGGGAGAGACCCAGTACTTC. It codes for CASIGQGGETQYF.

The chain links TRBV7-3 to TRBJ2-5; 7 bases align to TRBD2. J lost 7 bases, V lost 0 bases, and 2 bases had no gene match. The CDR3 length is 13 residues. The germline CDR1 and CDR2 sequences are SGHTA and FQGTGA. The CDR3 protein is CASSLTGEGTQYF. The CDR3 DNA follows: TGTGCCAGCAGCTTAACAGGGGAGGGGACCCAGTACTTC.

The V and J genes are TRBV6-1 and TRBJ1-2, with 8 bases aligning to TRBD1. CDR1 and CDR2 (germline): MNHNS, SASEGT. Trimming took 6 bases from V and 7 from J; bases not matched to a gene: 7. The CDR3 has 13 amino acids. The CDR3 is CASRAGTGRGYTF. DNA of the CDR3: TGTGCCAGCAGGGCCGGGACAGGTCGTGGCTACACCTTC.